These T cell receptor beta chains were read from a single sample in a study of early T cells in non-severe SARS-CoV-2 infection. From the 5' RACE reads, TCRdb called clonotypes with MiXCR, one entry per CDR3 protein. The profile shows tens of thousands of distinct CDR3 sequences, around 15% of them singletons. The sample consisted of whole blood. These receptors were taken from an adult who was a healthcare worker with PCR-confirmed SARS-CoV-2 infection or an uninfected control (not recorded which). Each CDR3 is given with its conserved first and last residue. D genes are given only for firm matches. Some rows have no size entry. The others give once, few or many, or a class for an expanded clone.

D gene: .; J gene: TRBJ2-1; V gene: TRBV5-1; clone size: .; CDR3 DNA: TGCGCCAGCAGCTTCGGGCCAAGCGAAGATGATGAGCAGTTCTTC; CDR3 protein: CASSFGPSEDDEQFF
D gene: .; J gene: TRBJ1-4; V gene: TRBV6-5; clone size: few; CDR3 DNA: TGTGCCAGCAGTTACGGGTCAGGGACCAATGAAAAACTGTTTTTT; CDR3 protein: CASSYGSGTNEKLFF
D gene: TRBD2; J gene: TRBJ2-1; V gene: TRBV9; clone size: many; CDR3 DNA: TGTGCCAGCAGCCCGCGTCGGACTAGCGGGATAGGCTACTACAATGAGCAGTTCTTC; CDR3 protein: CASSPRRTSGIGYYNEQFF
D gene: .; J gene: TRBJ2-7; V gene: TRBV7-9; clone size: few; CDR3 DNA: TGTGCCAGCAGCTCCGGCCGGGGTTGGTACGAGCAGTACTTC; CDR3 protein: CASSSGRGWYEQYF
D gene: .; J gene: TRBJ2-6; V gene: TRBV11-2; clone size: .; CDR3 DNA: TGTGCCAGCAGCCCTCGTGTCTCAGGGGCCAACGTCCTGACTTTC; CDR3 protein: CASSPRVSGANVLTF
D gene: TRBD1; J gene: TRBJ2-1; V gene: TRBV27; clone size: few; CDR3 DNA: TGTGCCAGCAGTCTAGGACAGGGGGCGCGAAATGAGCAGTTCTTC; CDR3 protein: CASSLGQGARNEQFF
D gene: .; J gene: TRBJ2-7; V gene: TRBV27; clone size: few; CDR3 DNA: TGTGCCAGCAGTCTTGCCGGGACAAACGACTACGAGCAGTACTTC; CDR3 protein: CASSLAGTNDYEQYF
D gene: TRBD2; J gene: TRBJ2-1; V gene: TRBV19; clone size: few; CDR3 DNA: TGTGCCAGTAGTGTCCCTAGCGGGAGCTACAATGAGCAGTTCTTC; CDR3 protein: CASSVPSGSYNEQFF
D gene: .; J gene: TRBJ2-1; V gene: TRBV27; clone size: .; CDR3 DNA: TGTGCCAGCAGTCCGGTCGTGGGAGCTCTAAGTGAGCAGTTCTTC; CDR3 protein: CASSPVVGALSEQFF
D gene: .; J gene: TRBJ1-1; V gene: TRBV29-1; clone size: .; CDR3 DNA: TGCAGCGCCGGCAGACTGAACACTGAAGCTTTCTTT; CDR3 protein: CSAGRLNTEAFF
D gene: TRBD2; J gene: TRBJ2-1; V gene: TRBV3-1; clone size: many; CDR3 DNA: TGTGCCAGCAGCCAGGGACTAGCGGGCTACAATGAGCAGTTCTTC; CDR3 protein: CASSQGLAGYNEQFF
D gene: TRBD2; J gene: TRBJ2-1; V gene: TRBV29-1; clone size: .; CDR3 DNA: TGCAGCGTTGAAGGGGCGGAAGCGGGAGGGCTCCTAAATGAGCAGTTCTTC; CDR3 protein: CSVEGAEAGGLLNEQFF
D gene: TRBD1; J gene: TRBJ2-7; V gene: TRBV30; clone size: once; CDR3 DNA: TGTGCCTGTTCCCGGGACAGTCTCTCCTACGAGCAGTACTTC; CDR3 protein: CACSRDSLSYEQYF
D gene: .; J gene: TRBJ1-4; V gene: TRBV29-1; clone size: few; CDR3 DNA: TGCAGCGTTGAAGTTAATGAAAAACTGTTTTTT; CDR3 protein: CSVEVNEKLFF
D gene: .; J gene: TRBJ2-1; V gene: TRBV20-1; clone size: few; CDR3 DNA: TGCAGTGCTGCTCACGATAAGAGCTCCTACAATGAGCAGTTCTTC; CDR3 protein: CSAAHDKSSYNEQFF
D gene: TRBD1; J gene: TRBJ1-2; V gene: TRBV5-1; clone size: few; CDR3 DNA: TGCGCCAGCAGCCGGACAGGGGGCGCGGAAGGCTACACCTTC; CDR3 protein: CASSRTGGAEGYTF
D gene: TRBD2; J gene: TRBJ2-1; V gene: TRBV29-1; clone size: .; CDR3 DNA: TGCAGCGTCTCGGGGACTAGCGGGAGGACAAATGAGCAGTTCTTC; CDR3 protein: CSVSGTSGRTNEQFF
D gene: .; J gene: TRBJ2-4; V gene: TRBV9; clone size: .; CDR3 DNA: TGTGCCAGCAGCGTAGAGAGTCGGGACATTCAGTACTTC; CDR3 protein: CASSVESRDIQYF
D gene: .; J gene: TRBJ2-3; V gene: TRBV20-1; clone size: few; CDR3 DNA: TGCAGTGCTAGAGTTCTAAGCGGAACAGATACGCAGTATTTT; CDR3 protein: CSARVLSGTDTQYF
D gene: .; J gene: TRBJ1-4; V gene: TRBV4-1; clone size: .; CDR3 DNA: TGCGCCAGCAGCCAAGATGGAAGCCCAAGGCTTGAAAAACTGTTTTTT; CDR3 protein: CASSQDGSPRLEKLFF
D gene: .; J gene: TRBJ2-3; V gene: TRBV7-6; clone size: few; CDR3 DNA: TGTGCCAGCAGCCCAATCGGGTTGCCCGCCGATACGCAGTATTTT; CDR3 protein: CASSPIGLPADTQYF
D gene: .; J gene: TRBJ1-5; V gene: TRBV20-1; clone size: few; CDR3 DNA: TGCAGTGCCTCTTCCCCGGGTCAGCCCCAGCATTTT; CDR3 protein: CSASSPGQPQHF
D gene: TRBD1; J gene: TRBJ2-7; V gene: TRBV28; clone size: .; CDR3 DNA: TGTGCCAGCAGCCGACCGGGGACAGGAAGTAAGGAGCAGTACTTC; CDR3 protein: CASSRPGTGSKEQYF
D gene: .; J gene: TRBJ2-1; V gene: TRBV28; clone size: few; CDR3 DNA: TGTGCCAGCAGTTTCTCAGGGTCAGGTTCGTGGAATGAGCAGTTCTTC; CDR3 protein: CASSFSGSGSWNEQFF
D gene: TRBD2; J gene: TRBJ2-2; V gene: TRBV6-6; clone size: few; CDR3 DNA: TGTGCCAGCAGTTCCCTGGGACTAGCGGGACCCACCGGGGAGCTGTTTTTT; CDR3 protein: CASSSLGLAGPTGELFF
D gene: TRBD1; J gene: TRBJ1-5; V gene: TRBV4-1; clone size: few; CDR3 DNA: TGCGCCAGCAGCCTTGGGACAGGTGCCGAGTATCCCCAGCATTTT; CDR3 protein: CASSLGTGAEYPQHF
D gene: .; J gene: TRBJ1-2; V gene: TRBV21-1; clone size: few; CDR3 DNA: TGTGCCAGCAGCAAAGCGGATGCAGGGACTCCCTATAGCTACACCTTC; CDR3 protein: CASSKADAGTPYSYTF